A single sample is the source of the 20 T cell receptor beta chains below, sequenced in a study of OX40 agonist ivuxolimab in advanced cancers. The library was made by the immunoSEQ multiplex PCR assay. The table comes from immuneACCESS by way of TCRdb, which keeps in-frame sequences with V and J called. Part of the clones is missing from these tables; in studies checked, under half for an unresolved V gene and the rest for unknown reasons. The sample has approximately 49,000 clones on record, about four fifths of them singletons. The top ten constitute 6% to 7.5% of the sample. This sample comprised CD4+ or CD8+ T cells sorted from blood, obtained in a trial of the OX40 agonist ivuxolimab. All receptors derive from an adult with an advanced solid tumor such as melanoma, head and neck, liver or kidney cancer.

This chain connects TRBV6-5 to TRBJ2-5; 7 bases line up with TRBD1. V gave up 0 bases and J gave up 7 bases; unmatched junction bases: 8. The germline V gene has CDR1 MNHEY and CDR2 SVGAGI. There are 15 residues in the CDR3. CDR3 amino acids: CASSYSARQGGTQYF. The CDR3 DNA follows: TGTGCCAGCAGTTACTCAGCAAGACAGGGTGGGACCCAGTACTTC.

The chain couples TRBV19 to TRBJ1-1, with D tentatively TRBD1 (6 bases). Germline CDR1 LNHDA, CDR2 SQIVND (reference sequence). V was clipped by 5 bases and J by 3 bases, with 10 bases between them. The CDR3 sequence is 13 residues long. This CDR3 is CASSLQGYTEAFF. The CDR3 DNA reads as TGTGCCAGTAGTTTACAGGGTTACACTGAAGCTTTCTTT.

V gene TRBV4-1 combines with J gene TRBJ2-7; 10 nucleotides align to TRBD1. Losses at the gene ends were 4 bases for V and 2 bases for J; bases not matched to a gene: 5. From germline, CDR1 is MGHRA and CDR2 YSYEKL. The CDR3 is 15 residues long. The CDR3 region is CASSLGTGETYEQYF. As DNA, the CDR3 is TGCGCCAGCAGCCTTGGGACAGGGGAGACCTACGAGCAGTACTTC.

The gene calls are TRBV6-6 and TRBJ1-2, with 8 bases fitting TRBD1. Unmatched junction bases numbered 7, after V lost 4 bases and J lost 6 bases. The germline CDR1 and CDR2 sequences are MNHNY and SVGAGI (reference sequence). The CDR3 consists of 14 residues. The CDR3 is CASSWTGYLDGYTF. CDR3 coding DNA: TGTGCCAGCAGTTGGACAGGGTATTTGGATGGCTACACCTTC.

This chain connects TRBV27 to TRBJ2-3; D is perhaps TRBD1 or TRBD2 (6 bases each). V lost 3 bases and J lost 3, with 13 bases in between. Per germline, CDR1 MNHEY and CDR2 SMNVEV (reference sequence). The CDR3 consists of 15 residues. The CDR3 DNA is TGTGCCAGCAGTTTTCCGGGGGCAGTAACAGATACGCAGTATTTT. It codes for CASSFPGAVTDTQYF.

The V and J genes are TRBV5-5 and TRBJ1-4; D perhaps matches TRBD1 (5 bases). V was shortened by 4 bases and J by 8 bases, with 15 bases between the two germline ends. Looked up from germline, CDR1 is SGHKS and CDR2 is YYEKEE (reference sequence). CDR3 length: 14 amino acids. The CDR3 DNA is TGTGCCAGCAGCCCGGGGCTAGAAGAAGAAAAACTGTTTTTT. Its protein product is CASSPGLEEEKLFF.

To note about this clone: The same CDR3 is also encoded by other DNA sequences in this sample. The genes are TRBV7-9 and TRBJ1-1; D unclear. The CDR3 runs 13 residues. Trimming stripped 1 base from V and 4 bases from J, with 7 bases between. Germline CDR1 SEHNR, CDR2 FQNEAQ (reference sequence). CDR3 amino acids: CASSLGGGTEAFF. The CDR3 nucleotides read TGTGCCAGCAGCTTAGGTGGTGGCACTGAAGCTTTCTTT.

This rearrangement joins TRBV28 to TRBJ1-4; D may be TRBD1 (5 bases). From germline, CDR1 is MDHEN and CDR2 SYDVKM. With 3 bases removed from V and 6 bases from J, the gap between germline ends came to 17 bases. This CDR3 has 16 residues. The CDR3: CASSFRGAAGYEKLFF. DNA for the CDR3: TGTGCCAGCAGTTTCAGAGGGGCCGCAGGTTATGAAAAACTGTTTTTT.

The CDR3 DNA follows: TGCAGCGTTGAGGGACAGGGGTCCTACAATGAGCAGTTCTTC. Residues: CSVEGQGSYNEQFF. The rearrangement uses TRBV29-1 and TRBJ2-1, with TRBD1 matching 10 bases. The CDR3 is 14 residues long. J was trimmed by 1 base and V by 3 bases; bases with no gene match: 0. CDR1 is SQVTM, CDR2 ANQGSEA, per germline.

This clone was counted once. The chain recombines TRBV7-8 with TRBJ1-5; possibly TRBD1 for D (6 bases). This CDR3 comprises 14 residues. CDR1 is SGHVS, CDR2 FQNEAQ, per germline. Trimming removed 6 bases from V and 7 bases from J, with 16 bases in between. CDR3: CASSPAGAHQPQHF. CDR3 DNA sequence: TGTGCCAGCAGTCCGGCGGGGGCCCACCAGCCCCAGCATTTT.

The J gene is TRBJ2-5, the V gene TRBV10-3, with TRBD1 matching 7 bases. The J call is uncertain, as TRBJ2-7 better fits the DNA end. The germline gives CDR1 ENHRY, CDR2 SYGVKD. The CDR3 contains 15 residues. The CDR3 region is CAISQTGVVTYEQYF. The CDR3 nucleotides read TGTGCCATCAGCCAAACAGGGGTCGTGACCTACGAGCAGTACTTC.

This CDR3 is CASSPGLAGEGYNEQFF. CDR3 bases: TGCGCCAGCAGCCCAGGCTTAGCGGGAGAGGGGTACAATGAGCAGTTCTTC. The V call is TRBV4-3, the J call TRBJ2-1, with 9 bases that match TRBD2. Germline CDR1 and CDR2: LGHNA and YSLEER. V trimming: 4 bases; J trimming: 4 bases; junction bases outside the gene matches: 11. The CDR3 is made up of 17 amino acids.

DNA for the CDR3: TGCGCCAGCCAGACAGTAAACACCGGGGAGCTGTTTTTT. Translation gives CASQTVNTGELFF. The chain is built from TRBV5-1 and TRBJ2-2, with D possibly TRBD1 on 5 matching bases. Trimming removed 7 bases from V and 2 bases from J, with 9 bases in between. The germline CDR1 and CDR2 sequences are SGHRS and YFSETQ. The CDR3 has 13 residues.

This clone is medium-sized by share. V is TRBV28 and J is TRBJ1-1, with 9 bases lining up with TRBD1. Germline V gives CDR1 MDHEN, CDR2 SYDVKM. Trimming took 4 bases from V and 3 from J; bases not matched to a gene: 3. The CDR3 totals 14 residues. The CDR3 DNA reads TGTGCCAGCAGTTCACAGGGGGCGTACACTGAAGCTTTCTTT. This encodes CASSSQGAYTEAFF.

The rearrangement joins TRBV10-1 to TRBJ2-3; 8 bases align to TRBD2. CDR1 WNHNN and CDR2 SYGVQD come from the germline V gene (reference sequence). V gave up 3 bases and J gave up 4 bases; unmatched junction bases: 3. This CDR3 region has 14 residues. As DNA, the CDR3 is TGCGCCAGCAGTGACGGGGGGGCGGCAGATACGCAGTATTTT. This sequence encodes CASSDGGAADTQYF.

CDR3 DNA sequence: TGTGCCAGTAGTACCCACTCCGGACTAGCAAACGGGGAGCTGTTTTTT. This gives the protein CASSTHSGLANGELFF. The chain joins TRBV19 to TRBJ2-2; 8 bases are a match to TRBD2. CDR3 size: 16 residues. V lost 4 bases to trimming and J lost 7 bases; unmatched junction nucleotides: 11. Germline CDR1 reads LNHDA; CDR2 reads SQIVND (reference sequence).

The CDR3 region has the DNA TGTGCCAGCAGCGTAGAGACAGGTTATAACACTGAAGCTTTCTTT. Translation: CASSVETGYNTEAFF. The chain is built from TRBV9 and TRBJ1-1; D possibly corresponds to TRBD1 (6 bases). The CDR3 has 15 amino acids. The V gene's germline CDR1 is SGDLS and CDR2 YYNGEE. V was cut by 0 bases and J by 2 bases, with 11 bases left in between.

This chain joins TRBV7-9 and TRBJ2-1, with a tentative D call TRBD2 (5 bases). Per the germline V gene, CDR1 is SEHNR and CDR2 is FQNEAQ (reference sequence). The CDR3 has 14 amino acids. V was clipped by 4 bases and J by 1 base, with 8 bases between them. CDR3: CASSWTGSYNEQFF. For the CDR3, the DNA is TGTGCCAGCAGCTGGACGGGATCCTACAATGAGCAGTTCTTC.

The J gene is TRBJ2-2, the V gene TRBV27; D assignment may be TRBD1 or TRBD2 (6 bases each). Germline V gene data show CDR1 as MNHEY and CDR2 as SMNVEV (reference sequence). With 2 bases removed from V and 2 bases from J, the gap between germline ends came to 15 bases. The CDR3 contains 17 residues. The chain's CDR3 is CASSLIRGGTNTGELFF. CDR3 bases: TGTGCCAGCAGTTTAATTCGGGGCGGGACAAACACCGGGGAGCTGTTTTTT.

The chain employs TRBV9 and TRBJ2-5, with D possibly matching TRBD1 (5 bases). The germline gives CDR1 SGDLS, CDR2 YYNGEE. The CDR3 extends over 13 amino acids. Deletions cut 4 bases from V and 7 bases from J, with 14 bases between. The CDR3 loop reads CASSSPLQGTQYF. CDR3 sequence (DNA): TGTGCCAGCAGCTCTCCCCTCCAGGGGACCCAGTACTTC.